This T cell receptor (beta chain) was retrieved from a study of T-cell reconstitution after alpha-beta-depleted transplantation in children. Study conclusions and caveats: Reportedly, alpha-beta T cells present about two months post-transplant originated from several hundred expanded clones of graft origin. T-cell counts and diversity were attributed mostly to newly produced T cells one year after transplant.

Germline V gene lookup returns CDR1 SGHTA and CDR2 FQGNSA. This CDR3 contains 14 residues. V lost 3 bases, J lost 9 bases, and 3 bases stayed unmatched. The library targeted TCRbeta and was prepared with unique molecular identifiers. TCRdb reanalysed the PCR reads using MiXCR and keeps one entry per CDR3 protein. The sample has about 980,000 distinct CDR3 sequences, about 26% seen once. This clonotype was seen a handful of times. The antigen is not known. The V and J genes are TRBV7-2 and TRBJ1-6; TRBD1 matches 9 bases. The sequencing used PBMCs, mostly from graft donor cells, collected 360 days after TCRalphabeta/CD19-depleted stem cell transplant. The receptor comes from a boy younger than two who had a stem cell transplant for SCID, so the T cells may come from the graft donor. The CDR3 is CASSFRDRASPLHF. The CDR3 nucleotides are TGTGCCAGCAGCTTTCGGGACAGGGCTTCACCCCTCCACTTT.